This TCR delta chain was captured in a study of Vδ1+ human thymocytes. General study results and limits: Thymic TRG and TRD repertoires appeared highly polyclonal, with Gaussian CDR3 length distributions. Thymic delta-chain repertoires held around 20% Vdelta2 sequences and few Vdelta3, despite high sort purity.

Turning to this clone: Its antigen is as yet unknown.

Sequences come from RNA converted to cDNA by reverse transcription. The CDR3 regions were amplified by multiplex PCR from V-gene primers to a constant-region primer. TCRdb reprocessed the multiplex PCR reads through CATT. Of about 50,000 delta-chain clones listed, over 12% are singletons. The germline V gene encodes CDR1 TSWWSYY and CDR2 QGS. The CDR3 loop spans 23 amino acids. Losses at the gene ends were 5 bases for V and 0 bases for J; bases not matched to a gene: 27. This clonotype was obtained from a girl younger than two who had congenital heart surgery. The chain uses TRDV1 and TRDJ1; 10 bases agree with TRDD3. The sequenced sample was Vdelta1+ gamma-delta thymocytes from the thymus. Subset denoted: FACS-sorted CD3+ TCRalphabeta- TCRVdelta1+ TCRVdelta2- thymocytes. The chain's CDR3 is CALGKQTGTGGLLFRSYTDKLIF. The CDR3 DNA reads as TGTGCTCTTGGGAAACAGACGGGTACTGGGGGATTACTTTTCCGTTCGTACACCGATAAACTCATCTTT.